The clone carrying this T cell receptor beta chain was found many times. Its antigen remains unknown. One entry per CDR3 protein, called by TCRdb with MiXCR from the reads. The sample lists about 530,000 distinct CDR3 sequences, around a quarter occurring once. The sample originates from a study of T cell repertoires in cytomegalovirus infection. Study-level background: Matching HLA type, along with CMV infection, was indicated by public TCR beta signatures. Study observations and caveats: Clonotypes of TCR beta that were HLA-C-restricted and CMV-specific dominated the ex vivo response. Summed frequency of public TCR beta families distinguished CMV carriers with the relevant HLA.

V lost 3 bases, J lost 6 bases, and 6 bases lay in between. CDR3 length equals 13 residues. Per germline, CDR1 SGHTA and CDR2 FQGNSA. What was sequenced was PBMCs. This clonotype was sampled from a human donor in good health (CMV status not recorded). Some clones in this sample may be carry-over from other donors' samples. The V gene is TRBV7-2, the J gene TRBJ1-6, with no clear D. The CDR3 here is CASSFQSNSPLHF. The CDR3 region has the DNA TGTGCCAGCAGCTTTCAGTCTAATTCACCCCTCCACTTT.